The present T cell receptor beta chain was sequenced within a study of identical twins. General observations from the study: Analyses of zero insertions could be partly confounded by invariant MAIT and iNKT cells.

TCRdb itself ran the 5' RACE reads through MiXCR, one entry per CDR3 protein. There are approximately 230,000 distinct CDR3 sequences in the sample; more than 13% occur only once, and around 8.9% lies in the top ten. Germline CDR1 SGHAT, CDR2 FQNNGV. The CDR3 sequence is 18 residues long. The V end was cut by 5 bases, the J end by 1 base, with 21 bases between. About this clonotype: Its specificity is not known.

The sequencing sample was made of memory (CD45RO+) T cells sorted from blood. The origin of this receptor is a woman younger than 35 in good health. The rearrangement joins TRBV11-2 to TRBJ2-4; D call uncertain. The CDR3 nucleotides are TGTGCCAGCAGCAACTTCCACAGTGACCTGGAGGCCAAAAACATTCAGTACTTC. Its protein product is CASSNFHSDLEAKNIQYF. The whole variable domain, remainder taken from reference TRBV11-2 and TRBJ2-4, is EAGVAQSPRYKIIEKRQSVAFWCNPISGHATLYWYQQILGQGPKLLIQFQNNGVVDDSQLPKDRFSAERLKGVDSTLKIQPAKLEDSAVYLCASSNFHSDLEAKNIQYFGAGTRLSVL.